This T cell receptor beta chain stems from a study of blood T cells in healthy people across ages. CDR1 and CDR2 (germline): SEHNR, FQNEAQ (reference sequence). V was pared by 11 bases and J by 3 bases, with 18 bases of the junction left unmatched. The CDR3 is 16 residues long. This clonotype was seen only a few times. With a J-beta primer mix and a sample-barcoded 5' primer, a second PCR ran about 7 to 12 cycles. TCRdb analysed the 5' RACE reads with MiXCR anew, one entry per CDR3 protein. The sample includes 600,000 to 1,000,000 distinct CDR3 sequences, 58% of them seen just once. The chain is built from TRBV7-9 and TRBJ2-7; 8 bases line up with TRBD1. This TCR came from a man aged 25-40 years in good health. The specimen sequenced was blood. CDR3 sequence: CAVGQGAPLSLYEQYF. DNA of the CDR3: TGTGCCGTTGGGCAGGGGGCGCCCCTCTCTCTCTACGAGCAGTACTTC.